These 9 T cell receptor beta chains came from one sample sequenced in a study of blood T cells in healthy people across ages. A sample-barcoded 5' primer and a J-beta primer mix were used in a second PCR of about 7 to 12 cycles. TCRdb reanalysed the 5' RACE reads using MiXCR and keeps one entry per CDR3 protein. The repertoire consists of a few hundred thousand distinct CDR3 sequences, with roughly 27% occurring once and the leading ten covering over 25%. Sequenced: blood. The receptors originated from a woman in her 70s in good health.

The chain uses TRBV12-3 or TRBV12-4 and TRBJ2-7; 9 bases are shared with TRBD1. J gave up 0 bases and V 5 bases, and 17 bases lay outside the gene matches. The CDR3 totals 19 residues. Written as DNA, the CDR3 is TGTGCCAGCAGTCCCTCCCGGGACAGGGTGTATCGGGGCTCCTACGAGCAGTACTTC. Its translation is CASSPSRDRVYRGSYEQYF.

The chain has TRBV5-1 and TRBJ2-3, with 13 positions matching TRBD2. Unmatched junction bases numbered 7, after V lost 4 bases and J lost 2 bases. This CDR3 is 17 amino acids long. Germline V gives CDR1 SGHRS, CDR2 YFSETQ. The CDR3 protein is CASSLGLAGVITDTQYF. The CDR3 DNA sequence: TGCGCCAGCAGCCTCGGACTAGCGGGAGTTATCACAGATACGCAGTATTTT.

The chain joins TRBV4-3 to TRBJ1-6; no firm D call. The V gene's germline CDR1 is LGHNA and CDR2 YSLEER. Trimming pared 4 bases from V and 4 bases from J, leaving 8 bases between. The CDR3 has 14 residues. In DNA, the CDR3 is TGCGCCAGCAGCCTCACCGATTATAATTCACCCCTCCACTTT. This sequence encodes CASSLTDYNSPLHF.

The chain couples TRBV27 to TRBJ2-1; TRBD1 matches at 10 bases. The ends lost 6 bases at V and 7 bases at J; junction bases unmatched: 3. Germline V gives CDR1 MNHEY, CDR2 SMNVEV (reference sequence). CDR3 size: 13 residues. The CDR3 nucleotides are TGTGCCAGCAGCATGGGACAGGGGAATGAGCAGTTCTTC. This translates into CASSMGQGNEQFF.

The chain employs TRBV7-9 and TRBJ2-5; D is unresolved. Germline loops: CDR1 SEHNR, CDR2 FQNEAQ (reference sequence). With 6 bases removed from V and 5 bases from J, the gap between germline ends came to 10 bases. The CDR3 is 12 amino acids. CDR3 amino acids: CASRQVVETQYF. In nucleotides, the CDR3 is TGTGCCAGCAGGCAGGTGGTGGAGACCCAGTACTTC.

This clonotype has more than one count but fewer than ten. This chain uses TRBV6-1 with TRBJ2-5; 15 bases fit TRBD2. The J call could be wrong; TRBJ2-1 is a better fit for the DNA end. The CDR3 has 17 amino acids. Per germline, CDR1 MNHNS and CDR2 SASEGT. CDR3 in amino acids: CASSTGTSGRWGNEQFF. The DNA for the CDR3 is TGTGCCAGCAGTACGGGGACTAGCGGGAGGTGGGGCAATGAGCAGTTCTTC.

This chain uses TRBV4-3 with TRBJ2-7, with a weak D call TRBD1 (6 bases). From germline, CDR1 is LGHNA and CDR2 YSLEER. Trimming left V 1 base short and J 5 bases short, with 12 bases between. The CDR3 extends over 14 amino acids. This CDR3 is CASSQGLQGNEQYF. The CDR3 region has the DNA TGCGCCAGCAGCCAAGGGCTTCAGGGGAACGAGCAGTACTTC.

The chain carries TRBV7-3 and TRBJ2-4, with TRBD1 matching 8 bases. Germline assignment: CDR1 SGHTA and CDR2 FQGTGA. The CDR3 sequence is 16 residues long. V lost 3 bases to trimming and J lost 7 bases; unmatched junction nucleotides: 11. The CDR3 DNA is TGTGCCAGCAGCTTGGCAGGGGGCGATTTCGGGAACATTCAGTACTTC. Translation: CASSLAGGDFGNIQYF.

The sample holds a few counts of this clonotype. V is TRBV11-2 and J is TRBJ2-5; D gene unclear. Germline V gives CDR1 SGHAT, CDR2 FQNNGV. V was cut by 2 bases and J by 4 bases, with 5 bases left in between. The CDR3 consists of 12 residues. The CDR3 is CASSLFVETQYF. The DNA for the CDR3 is TGTGCCAGCAGCTTATTTGTAGAGACCCAGTACTTC.